One sample yielded the 26 T cell receptor beta chains listed below, sequenced in a study of cytomegalovirus exposure and HLA in healthy donors. The PCR contained 60 Vbeta and 13 Jbeta primers. Measured with immunoSEQ multiplex PCR; TCRdb has only the in-frame clones, and not every one. The table lists some 60,000 clones, approximately 80% of them singletons, with approximately 6% in the top ten. The sample was PBMCs. The receptors come from a male donor in good health and CMV-seronegative.

This rearrangement joins TRBV19 to TRBJ1-1; 8 nucleotides line up with TRBD1. From germline, CDR1 is LNHDA and CDR2 SQIVND (reference sequence). The CDR3 contains 16 residues. Trimming removed 3 bases from V and 0 bases from J; junction bases left unmatched: 6. The DNA for the CDR3 is TGTGCCAGTAGTATTTGGACAGGGAACATGAACACTGAAGCTTTCTTT. Residues: CASSIWTGNMNTEAFF.

The V and J genes are TRBV5-6 and TRBJ2-7; 8 bases agree with TRBD1. The CDR3 is 15 residues long. Germline CDR1 reads SGHDT; CDR2 reads YYEEEE. V was pared by 6 bases and J by 4 bases, with 12 bases of the junction left unmatched. The CDR3 sequence: CASTWGTGLFYEQYF. CDR3 coding DNA: TGTGCCAGCACCTGGGGGACAGGACTCTTTTACGAGCAGTACTTC.

This clone has a single count. The chain recombines TRBV5-1 with TRBJ1-1, with no clear D. Germline assignment: CDR1 SGHRS and CDR2 YFSETQ. V was shortened by 4 bases and J by 7 bases, with 11 bases between the two germline ends. The CDR3 is 12 residues long. CDR3 amino acids: CASSEPGGEAFF. In nucleotides, the CDR3 is TGCGCCAGCAGCGAACCGGGAGGTGAAGCTTTCTTT.

The V gene is TRBV4-1, the J gene TRBJ1-4, with TRBD1 identical over 9 bases. Germline V gives CDR1 MGHRA, CDR2 YSYEKL. The CDR3 is 16 residues long. The junction had 10 bases not matched to a gene; V was cut back by 3 bases and J by 8 bases. The CDR3 is CASSQGQGVSREKLFF. The CDR3 DNA is TGCGCCAGCAGCCAGGGACAGGGCGTCTCGCGAGAAAAACTGTTTTTT.

The chain links TRBV29-1 to TRBJ1-1; weak D call: TRBD1 (5 bases). The CDR3 sequence is 12 residues long. The germline V gene encodes CDR1 SQVTM and CDR2 ANQGSEA. V lost 7 bases to trimming and J lost 4 bases, with 13 bases between them. The CDR3 nucleotides read TGCAGCGGCGTAGACAGAGGCACTGAAGCTTTCTTT. It codes for CSGVDRGTEAFF.

This chain uses TRBV18 with TRBJ2-7; 8 bases fit TRBD2. The V gene's germline CDR1 is KGHSH and CDR2 LQKENI. J gave up 7 bases and V 2 bases, and 1 base lay outside the gene matches. The CDR3 is 12 amino acids. CDR3 in amino acids: CASSPGTREQYF. The CDR3, as DNA: TGTGCCAGCTCACCAGGGACTAGGGAGCAGTACTTC.

The rearrangement uses TRBV9 and TRBJ2-1; a weak D match, TRBD1 (5 bases). Per germline, CDR1 SGDLS and CDR2 YYNGEE. The CDR3 extends over 18 amino acids. The germline V and J ends were trimmed by 3 bases and 3 bases, with 22 bases remaining between them. The CDR3 reads CASSADLGAGLFYNEQFF. In DNA, the CDR3 is TGTGCCAGCAGCGCCGACCTTGGGGCAGGCTTGTTCTACAATGAGCAGTTCTTC.

The rearrangement joins TRBV6-6 to TRBJ1-5; 8 bases fit TRBD1. The CDR3 is 16 amino acids. Germline CDR1 reads MNHNY; CDR2 reads SVGAGI (reference sequence). The V and J ends lost 0 bases and 4 bases, in that order; junction bases with no gene match: 5. The CDR3 DNA follows: TGTGCCAGCAGTTACTCCGGACAGGGCCCGAATCAGCCCCAGCATTTT. It translates to CASSYSGQGPNQPQHF.

This rearrangement joins TRBV19 to TRBJ2-2; 10 bases align to TRBD1. Germline loops: CDR1 LNHDA, CDR2 SQIVND (reference sequence). This CDR3 region has 13 residues. Trimming cost V 7 bases and J 6 bases; bases outside gene matches: 2. DNA for the CDR3: TGTGCCAGTAAGGACAGGGGGGCCGGGGAGCTGTTTTTT. The encoded protein is CASKDRGAGELFF.

This chain's CDR3 is CATRPRGSSPLHF. As DNA, the CDR3 is TGTGCCACCCGGCCCCGCGGTAGTTCACCCCTCCACTTT. J is TRBJ1-6 and V is TRBV19; no clear D. The CDR3 totals 13 residues. Germline lookup yields CDR1 LNHDA and CDR2 SQIVND (reference sequence). Trimming took off 10 bases at V and 9 bases at J, with 16 bases between the two ends.

To note about this clone: The sample has other DNA sequences that encode this CDR3 too. CDR3 residues: CARNTGGFGELFF. DNA of the CDR3: TGTGCCAGAAACACAGGGGGGTTCGGGGAGCTGTTTTTT. V gene TRBV30 combines with J gene TRBJ2-2; 8 bases match TRBD1. The CDR3 extends over 13 amino acids. Losses at the gene ends were 8 bases for V and 7 bases for J; bases not matched to a gene: 9. Germline lookup yields CDR1 GTSNPN and CDR2 SVGIG (reference sequence). The complete variable domain, with remaining parts taken from reference TRBV30 and TRBJ2-2, reads SQTIHQWPATLVQPVGSPLSLECTVEGTSNPNLYWYRQAAGRGLQLLFYSVGIGQISSEVPQNLSASRPQDRQFILSSKKLLLSDSGFYLCARNTGGFGELFFGEGSRLTVL.

The V and J genes are TRBV7-2 and TRBJ2-7, with 11 bases that match TRBD2. Germline CDR1 reads SGHTA; CDR2 reads FQGNSA. Trimming cost V 4 bases and J 3 bases; bases outside gene matches: 5. This CDR3 comprises 15 residues. CDR3: CASSSLAGGYYEQYF. Written as DNA, the CDR3 is TGTGCCAGCAGCTCTCTAGCGGGGGGCTACTACGAGCAGTACTTC.

The chain links TRBV7-8 to TRBJ2-3, with 8 bases fitting TRBD2. Per the germline V gene, CDR1 is SGHVS and CDR2 is FQNEAQ. J was trimmed by 10 bases and V by 3 bases; bases with no gene match: 9. The CDR3 is 14 amino acids. The CDR3 region is CASSFGSGEYAQYF. DNA of the CDR3: TGTGCCAGCAGCTTCGGTAGCGGGGAGTATGCGCAGTATTTT.

The chain joins TRBV6-4 to TRBJ1-2, with D perhaps matching TRBD1 (6 bases). V gave up 4 bases and J gave up 3 bases, with 18 bases separating them. This CDR3 has 16 residues. Germline CDR1 is MRHNA and CDR2 is SNTAGT. The CDR3 is CASSAPSSRGDYGYTF. Written as DNA, the CDR3 is TGTGCCAGCAGTGCACCCAGTTCCAGGGGCGACTATGGCTACACCTTC.

CDR3 DNA sequence: TGCGCCAGCAGCTTGGGAGTAGCGGGGGGTTACAATGAGCAGTTCTTC. It specifies CASSLGVAGGYNEQFF. The chain joins TRBV5-1 to TRBJ2-1; 10 positions match TRBD2. The CDR3 spans 16 residues. The J segment lost 4 bases and the V segment lost 0 bases, leaving 4 bases of the junction unmatched. Germline CDR1 is SGHRS and CDR2 is YFSETQ.

The chain has TRBV4-3 and TRBJ2-7; 10 nucleotides line up with TRBD1. Germline CDR1 reads LGHNA; CDR2 reads YSLEER. The J segment lost 4 bases and the V segment lost 2 bases, leaving 8 bases of the junction unmatched. This CDR3 has 16 residues. The CDR3 coding sequence is TGCGCCAGCAGCCAAAAAACGGGACAGGGGTGGTACGAGCAGTACTTC. Translation: CASSQKTGQGWYEQYF.

The chain combines TRBV5-1 with TRBJ2-2; 9 nucleotides align to TRBD1. Germline V CDR1 and CDR2: SGHRS, YFSETQ. V was pared by 7 bases and J by 0 bases, with 10 bases of the junction left unmatched. The CDR3 contains 17 residues. CDR3 amino acids: CASSRLTGGSNTGELFF. In DNA form, the CDR3 reads TGCGCCAGCTCCCGATTGACAGGGGGTTCGAACACCGGGGAGCTGTTTTTT.

The chain combines TRBV6-5 with TRBJ1-1, with D uncertain. Trimming left V 0 bases short and J 4 bases short, with 12 bases between. The CDR3 length is 15 residues. Germline V CDR1 and CDR2: MNHEY, SVGAGI. The DNA of the CDR3 is TGTGCCAGCAGTTACTCGGCGGATCTGGGCACTGAAGCTTTCTTT. Translated, it gives CASSYSADLGTEAFF.

The J gene is TRBJ1-2, the V gene TRBV9, with a tentative D call TRBD1 (6 bases). The CDR3 length is 14 residues. Germline V CDR1 and CDR2: SGDLS, YYNGEE. The ends were cut back, 4 bases at V and 4 bases at J, with 14 bases in the middle. The CDR3 region is CASSPDRLGYGYTF. The CDR3, as DNA: TGTGCCAGCAGCCCAGACAGGTTAGGCTATGGCTACACCTTC.

This rearrangement joins TRBV18 to TRBJ1-2; the match to TRBD1 covers 7 bases. Looked up from germline, CDR1 is KGHSH and CDR2 is LQKENI. The J segment lost 0 bases and the V segment lost 5 bases, leaving 3 bases of the junction unmatched. This CDR3 region has 14 residues. This CDR3 reads CASSSGQSNYGYTF. Here the CDR3 DNA reads TGTGCCAGCTCATCGGGACAGTCTAACTATGGCTACACCTTC.

The genes are TRBV28 and TRBJ1-4, with 7 positions matching TRBD1. The CDR3 contains 16 residues. The ends lost 2 bases at V and 0 bases at J; junction bases unmatched: 3. The V gene's germline CDR1 is MDHEN and CDR2 SYDVKM. For the CDR3, the DNA is TGTGCCAGCAGTTTAAACAGGGGTGCAACTAATGAAAAACTGTTTTTT. This codes for CASSLNRGATNEKLFF.

The CDR3 DNA is TGTGCCATCAGTGAGTTGGACAGGGGTAGAGGTGGCTACACCTTC. Amino acid sequence: CAISELDRGRGGYTF. V and J are TRBV10-3 and TRBJ1-2, with 9 nucleotides matching TRBD1. Trimming at V came to 1 base and at J to 7 bases, leaving 7 bases not matched to a gene. Germline loops: CDR1 ENHRY, CDR2 SYGVKD. The CDR3 has 15 residues.

V gene TRBV2 combines with J gene TRBJ2-5; 9 bases fit TRBD2. TRBJ2-7 explains the end of the DNA better; the J call may be wrong. CDR3 length: 14 residues. From germline, CDR1 is SNHLY and CDR2 FYNNEI. The CDR3 DNA is TGTGCCAGCAGTCAGCGGGGGGCCGTCTACGAGCAGTACTTC. This gives the protein CASSQRGAVYEQYF.

This clone came up a few times. This chain connects TRBV10-2 to TRBJ1-5; D unclear. Germline V gene sequence: CDR1 WSHSY, CDR2 SAAADI. With 3 bases removed from V and 2 bases from J, the gap between germline ends came to 11 bases. The CDR3 runs to 15 residues. The CDR3 region is CASSEARTGNQPQHF. The DNA of the CDR3 is TGCGCCAGCAGTGAAGCGAGAACCGGCAATCAGCCCCAGCATTTT.

The J gene is TRBJ1-5, the V gene TRBV9; no firm D call. V was shortened by 0 bases and J by 7 bases, with 8 bases between the two germline ends. Per germline, CDR1 SGDLS and CDR2 YYNGEE. The length of the CDR3 is 13 residues. Here the CDR3 reads CASSVDGRQPQHF. The CDR3 DNA follows: TGTGCCAGCAGCGTAGATGGCAGGCAGCCCCAGCATTTT.

The CDR3 DNA follows: TGTGCCAGCAAGGGAGAGCGACTTGTCACAGATACGCAGTATTTT. Its translation: CASKGERLVTDTQYF. This rearrangement joins TRBV6-1 to TRBJ2-3; maybe TRBD2 (5 bases). From germline, CDR1 is MNHNS and CDR2 SASEGT. V lost 7 bases, J lost 2 bases, and 16 bases lay in between. This CDR3 is built from 15 residues.